The clone carrying this T cell receptor (beta chain) has at least ten counts. V gave up 0 bases and J gave up 2 bases; unmatched junction bases: 10. The V gene's germline CDR1 is LNHNV and CDR2 YYDKDF (reference sequence). CDR3 length: 19 amino acids. As the template, RNA transcripts were used to amplify TCR beta CDR3 regions. HTBI-primed first-round RT-PCR preceded second-round multiplex PCR. MiXCR was run by TCRdb on the multiplex PCR reads, yielding one entry per CDR3 protein. The profile shows 650,000 to 900,000 distinct CDR3 sequences, roughly two fifths of them singletons. The sample comes from a study of Graves' ophthalmopathy and Graves' hyperthyroidism. Study overall: Sampling took place at initial diagnosis, with peripheral blood obtained before any treatment.

Other autoimmune diseases, uncontrolled infections, pregnancy or lactation ruled patients out of participation. The PBMCs were taken from 10 ml of fresh peripheral blood. This clonotype was obtained from an adult man with Graves' ophthalmopathy. V is TRBV15 and J is TRBJ1-5, with 10 bases identical to TRBD1. The sample taken for sequencing was peripheral blood. The CDR3 loop is CATSRDGMFGQGGNQPQHF. CDR3 nucleotide sequence: TGTGCCACCAGCAGAGATGGTATGTTTGGACAGGGGGGCAATCAGCCCCAGCATTTT.